This TCR beta chain emerged from a study of regulatory T cells in long-lasting Graves disease. Time point given: newly diagnosed GD, antithyroid drugs for less than 3 months. From PBMCs, RNA was extracted and then used to make the TCR library. CDR3 regions were amplified by Arm-PCR using iRepertoire HTBI primers to build TCR beta libraries. A single record per CDR3 protein comes from TCRdb applying MiXCR to the multiplex PCR reads. The data contain approximately 540,000 distinct CDR3 sequences, 9.5% to 15% of them singletons. Trimming pared 4 bases from V and 3 bases from J, leaving 17 bases between. This CDR3 region has 16 residues. Germline assignment: CDR1 KGHDR and CDR2 SFDVKD. This clonotype was observed many times. This sample was also put to use in a study of T cells in Graves' hyperthyroidism and ophthalmopathy.

This TCR was sampled from a woman aged 25 to 39 with Graves disease. The sequencing used peripheral blood mononuclear cells (PBMCs), collected at new diagnosis, from a patient treated with antithyroid drugs. The V call is TRBV24-1, the J call TRBJ1-1; a possible D gene is TRBD1 (6 bases). The CDR3 here is CATSDGQRGEDTEAFF. The DNA for the CDR3 is TGTGCCACCAGTGACGGGCAAAGGGGGGAGGACACTGAAGCTTTCTTT.